This T cell receptor beta chain was sequenced in a study of blood T cell repertoires in COVID-19. Study-level background: Spain, Italy and the United States supplied samples that represented acute and convalescent COVID-19.

Method: immunoSEQ multiplex PCR; TCRdb's copy keeps in-frame clones and lacks some. The sample lists under 85,000 clones; 85% to 90% were seen once. Source material: peripheral blood. This clonotype was sampled from an older man with acute or convalescent COVID-19.

The CDR3: CASSPQVRETQYF. In DNA, the CDR3 is TGTGCCAGCAGCCCACAGGTTCGGGAGACCCAGTACTTC. This sequence joins TRBV6-2 or TRBV6-3 and TRBJ2-5; D is possibly TRBD1 (5 bases). The germline CDR1 and CDR2 sequences are MNHEY and SVGEGT. The CDR3 consists of 13 residues. With 6 bases removed from V and 5 bases from J, the gap between germline ends came to 13 bases.